The 20 T cell receptor beta chains reported below all come from one sample, sequenced in a study of T cells expressing NK-cell markers. Following a re-call of the 5' RACE reads, TCRdb has one entry per CDR3 protein and lacks DNA. The sample table sets out 400,000 to 450,000 distinct CDR3 sequences. The sample taken for sequencing was blood T cells: a sorted CD56 or NKG2C T cell subset, CD4+ or CD8+ T cells, or bulk PBMC T cells (not recorded which). These receptors all come from a woman between 18 and 70 years old in good health.

The chain uses TRBV12-3 or TRBV12-4 and TRBJ1-1. The CDR3 is 12 amino acids. CDR3 sequence reads: CASTTVNTEAFF.

This sequence joins TRBV6-2 or TRBV6-3 and TRBJ2-1. This CDR3 comprises 11 residues. In germline, CDR1 is MNHEY, CDR2 SVGEGT. CDR3 in amino acids: CASSQNTEQFF.

The V gene is TRBV7-9, the J gene TRBJ1-1. Germline V gene data show CDR1 as SEHNR and CDR2 as FQNEAQ (reference sequence). This CDR3 has 12 amino acids. The CDR3: CASSLGLTEAFF.

The V and J genes are TRBV12-3 or TRBV12-4 and TRBJ2-7; with no DNA, the TCRdb D assignment of TRBD2 cannot be verified. The CDR3 is 14 amino acids. CDR3 protein: CASSRAGPTYEQYF.

J is TRBJ2-3 and V is TRBV29-1; TCRdb calls TRBD2, which cannot be checked without DNA. The CDR3 sequence is 16 residues long. Germline lookup yields CDR1 SQVTM and CDR2 ANQGSEA. CDR3: CSVEPLRRDPTDTQYF.

The chain recombines TRBV7-2 with TRBJ2-1. Per germline, CDR1 SGHTA and CDR2 FQGNSA. The CDR3 consists of 14 residues. The CDR3 is CASKLGRDGSEQFF.

The chain recombines TRBV20-1 with TRBJ2-7; TCRdb returns TRBD1, unconfirmable since there is no DNA. CDR1 is DFQATT and CDR2 is SNEGSKA in the germline V gene (reference sequence). The CDR3 length is 15 residues. CDR3 sequence reads: CSVPWKGDSSYEQYF.

The rearrangement uses TRBV4-2 and TRBJ2-3; without DNA, the TCRdb call of TRBD1 cannot be checked. There are 15 residues in the CDR3. From germline, CDR1 is LGHNA and CDR2 YNFKEQ. The CDR3 sequence is CASSQEAAGGDTQYF.

V is TRBV7-2 and J is TRBJ2-5. Germline CDR1 is SGHTA and CDR2 is FQGNSA. The CDR3 length is 14 residues. The CDR3 region is CASSLGSAQETQYF.

The genes are TRBV7-3 and TRBJ1-1. CDR1 and CDR2 from the germline V gene are SGHTA and FQGTGA. The length of the CDR3 is 13 residues. The CDR3 reads CASSLFGNTEAFF.

The rearrangement links TRBV11-1 to TRBJ2-3; TCRdb designates TRBD1, a call that cannot be tested without DNA. Germline CDR1 is SGHAT and CDR2 is FQDESV (reference sequence). This CDR3 contains 15 residues. The CDR3: CASSLETPRKGTQYF. The full variable domain, rest sourced from reference TRBV11-1 and TRBJ2-3, is EAEVAQSPRYKITEKSQAVAFWCDPISGHATLYWYRQILGQGPELLVQFQDESVVDDSQLPKDRFSAERLKGVDSTLKIQPAELGDSAMYLCASSLETPRKGTQYFGPGTRLTVL.

This chain links TRBV3-1 with TRBJ1-1. The CDR3 has 13 residues. From germline, CDR1 is LGHDT and CDR2 YNNKEL (reference sequence). CDR3 sequence reads: CASSPAVNTEAFF.

This chain uses TRBV11-3 with TRBJ2-2; TCRdb gives TRBD1 as the D gene, but with no DNA this cannot be confirmed. CDR3 length: 15 amino acids. Germline CDR1 and CDR2: SGHNT and YENEEA. CDR3 residues: CASSSSQGRTGELFF.

The J gene is TRBJ2-1, the V gene TRBV3-1; there is no DNA to check the TCRdb D call of TRBD1. In germline, CDR1 is LGHDT, CDR2 YNNKEL (reference sequence). The CDR3 covers 14 residues. CDR3 amino acids: CASSQVTGRYEQFF.

The rearrangement links TRBV20-1 to TRBJ2-6. Germline V CDR1 and CDR2: DFQATT, SNEGSKA (reference sequence). The CDR3 is 14 residues long. The CDR3 spells CSARSLDRANVLTF.

The chain employs TRBV5-1 and TRBJ2-5; TCRdb gives TRBD1 as the D gene, but with no DNA this cannot be confirmed. CDR3 length: 14 residues. The germline V gene encodes CDR1 SGHRS and CDR2 YFSETQ. The CDR3 sequence: CASSAQGLRETQYF.

CDR3 protein: CATRGFRRDYSNQPQHF. V usage is TRBV24-1 and J usage is TRBJ1-5; absent DNA, TCRdb's TRBD1 call cannot be checked. There are 17 residues in the CDR3. CDR1 is KGHDR, CDR2 SFDVKD, per germline.

J is TRBJ2-2 and V is TRBV6-5; TCRdb returns TRBD1, unconfirmable since there is no DNA. This CDR3 is 14 amino acids long. Germline loops: CDR1 MNHEY, CDR2 SVGAGI. This CDR3 is CASSYQGYTGELFF.

The CDR3 loop reads CASSEGPAGGSGANVLTF. V is TRBV6-1 and J is TRBJ2-6; TCRdb gives TRBD2 as the D gene, but with no DNA this cannot be confirmed. From germline, CDR1 is MNHNS and CDR2 SASEGT. This CDR3 contains 18 residues.

This chain joins TRBV29-1 and TRBJ2-1. The CDR3 loop spans 13 amino acids. CDR1 and CDR2 from the germline V gene are SQVTM and ANQGSEA. CDR3 residues: CSVTASAGDEQFF.